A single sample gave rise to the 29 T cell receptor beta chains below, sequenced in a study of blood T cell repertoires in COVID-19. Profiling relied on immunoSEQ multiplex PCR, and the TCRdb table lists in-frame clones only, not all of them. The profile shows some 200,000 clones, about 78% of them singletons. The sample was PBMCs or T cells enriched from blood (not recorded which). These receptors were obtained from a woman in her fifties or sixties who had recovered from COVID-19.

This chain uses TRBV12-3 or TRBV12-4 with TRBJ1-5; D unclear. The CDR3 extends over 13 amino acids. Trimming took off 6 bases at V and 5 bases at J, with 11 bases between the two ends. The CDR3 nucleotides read TGTGCCAGCAGCCCCTTTGGAGATCAGCCCCAGCATTTT. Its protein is CASSPFGDQPQHF.

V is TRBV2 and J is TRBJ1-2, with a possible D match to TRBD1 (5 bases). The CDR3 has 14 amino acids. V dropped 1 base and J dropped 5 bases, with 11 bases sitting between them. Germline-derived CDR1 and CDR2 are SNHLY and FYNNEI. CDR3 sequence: CASSEVVRAYGYTF. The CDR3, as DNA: TGTGCCAGCAGTGAAGTTGTCAGGGCATATGGCTACACCTTC.

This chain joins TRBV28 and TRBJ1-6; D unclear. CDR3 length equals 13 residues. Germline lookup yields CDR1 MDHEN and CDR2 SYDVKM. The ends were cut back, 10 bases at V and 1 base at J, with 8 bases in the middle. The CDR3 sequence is CATVLSYNSPLHF. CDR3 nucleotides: TGTGCCACCGTTCTATCCTATAATTCACCCCTCCACTTT.

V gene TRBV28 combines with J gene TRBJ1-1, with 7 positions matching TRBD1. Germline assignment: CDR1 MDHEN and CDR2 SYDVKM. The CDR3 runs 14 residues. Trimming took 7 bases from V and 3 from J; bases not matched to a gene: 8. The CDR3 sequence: CASTLPGGHTEAFF. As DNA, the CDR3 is TGTGCCAGCACCCTCCCAGGGGGGCACACTGAAGCTTTCTTT.

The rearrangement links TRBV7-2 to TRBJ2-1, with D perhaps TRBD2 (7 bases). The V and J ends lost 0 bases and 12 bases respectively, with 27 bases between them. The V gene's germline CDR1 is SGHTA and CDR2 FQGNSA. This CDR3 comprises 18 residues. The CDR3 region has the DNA TGTGCCAGCAGCTTAGCGAAGGAGCGAGGGGGGGAATCCCATGGGCAGTTCTTC. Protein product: CASSLAKERGGESHGQFF.

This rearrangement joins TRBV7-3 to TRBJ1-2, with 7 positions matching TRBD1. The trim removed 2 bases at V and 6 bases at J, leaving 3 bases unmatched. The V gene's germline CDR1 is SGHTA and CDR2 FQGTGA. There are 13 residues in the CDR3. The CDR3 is CASSLSRGDGYTF. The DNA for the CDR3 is TGTGCCAGCAGCTTATCCAGGGGGGATGGCTACACCTTC.

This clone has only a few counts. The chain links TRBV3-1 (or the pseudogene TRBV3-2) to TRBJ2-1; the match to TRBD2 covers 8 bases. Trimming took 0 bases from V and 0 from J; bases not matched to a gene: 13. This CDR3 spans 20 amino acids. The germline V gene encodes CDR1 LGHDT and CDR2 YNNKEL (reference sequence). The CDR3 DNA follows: TGTGCCAGCAGCCAAGAGTCTCTTTTGTCCGGGAGGGCCTCCTACAATGAGCAGTTCTTC. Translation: CASSQESLLSGRASYNEQFF.

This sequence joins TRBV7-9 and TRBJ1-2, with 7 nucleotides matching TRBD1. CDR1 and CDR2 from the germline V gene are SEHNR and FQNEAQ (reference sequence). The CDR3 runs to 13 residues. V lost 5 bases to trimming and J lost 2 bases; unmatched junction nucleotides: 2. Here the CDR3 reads CASSRQGNYGYTF. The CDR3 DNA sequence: TGTGCCAGCAGCCGACAGGGAAACTATGGCTACACCTTC.

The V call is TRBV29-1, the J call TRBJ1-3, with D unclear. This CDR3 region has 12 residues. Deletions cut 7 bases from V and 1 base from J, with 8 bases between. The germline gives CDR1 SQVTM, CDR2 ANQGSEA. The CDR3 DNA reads TGCAGCGCTTCGACTTCTGGAAACACCATATATTTT. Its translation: CSASTSGNTIYF.

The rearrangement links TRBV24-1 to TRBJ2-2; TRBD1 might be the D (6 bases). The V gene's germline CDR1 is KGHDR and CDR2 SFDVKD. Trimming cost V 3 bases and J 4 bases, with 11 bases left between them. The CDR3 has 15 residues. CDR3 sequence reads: CATSDASRGTGELFF. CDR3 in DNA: TGTGCCACCAGTGATGCCTCCAGGGGCACCGGGGAGCTGTTTTTT.

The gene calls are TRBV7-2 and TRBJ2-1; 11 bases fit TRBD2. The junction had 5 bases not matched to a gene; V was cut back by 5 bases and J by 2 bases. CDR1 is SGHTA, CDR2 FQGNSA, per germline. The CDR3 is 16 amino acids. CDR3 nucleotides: TGTGCCAGCAGCCCAGCTAGCGGGGGGACCTACAATGAGCAGTTCTTC. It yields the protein CASSPASGGTYNEQFF.

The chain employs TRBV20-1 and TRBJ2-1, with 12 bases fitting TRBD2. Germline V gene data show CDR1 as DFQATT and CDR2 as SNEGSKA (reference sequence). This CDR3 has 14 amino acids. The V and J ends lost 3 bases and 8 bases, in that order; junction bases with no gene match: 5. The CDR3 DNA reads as TGCAGTGCTAGTACTAGCGGGAGGATCGATGAGCAGTTCTTC. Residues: CSASTSGRIDEQFF.

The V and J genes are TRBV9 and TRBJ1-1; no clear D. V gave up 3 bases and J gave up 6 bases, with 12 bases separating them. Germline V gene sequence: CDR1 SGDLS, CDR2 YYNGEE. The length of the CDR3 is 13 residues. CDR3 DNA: TGTGCCAGCAGCGCCGGGGAGGTCCCTGAAGCTTTCTTT. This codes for CASSAGEVPEAFF. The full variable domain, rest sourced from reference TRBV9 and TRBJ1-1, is DSGVTQTPKHLITATGQRVTLRCSPRSGDLSVYWYQQSLDQGLQFLIQYYNGEERAKGNILERFSAQQFPDLHSELNLSSLELGDSALYFCASSAGEVPEAFFGQGTRLTVV.

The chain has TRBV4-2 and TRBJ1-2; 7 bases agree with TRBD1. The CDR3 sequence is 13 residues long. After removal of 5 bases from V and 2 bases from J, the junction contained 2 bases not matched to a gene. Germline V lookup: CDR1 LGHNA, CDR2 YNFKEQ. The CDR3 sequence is CASSEQGNYGYTF. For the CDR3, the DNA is TGTGCCAGCAGCGAACAGGGGAACTATGGCTACACCTTC.

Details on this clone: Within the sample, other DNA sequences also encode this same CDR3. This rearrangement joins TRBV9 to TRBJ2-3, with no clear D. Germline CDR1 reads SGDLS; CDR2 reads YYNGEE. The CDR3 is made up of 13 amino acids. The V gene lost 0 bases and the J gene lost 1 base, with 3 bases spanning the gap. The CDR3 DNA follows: TGTGCCAGCAGCGTAGCTGGCACAGATACGCAGTATTTT. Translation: CASSVAGTDTQYF.

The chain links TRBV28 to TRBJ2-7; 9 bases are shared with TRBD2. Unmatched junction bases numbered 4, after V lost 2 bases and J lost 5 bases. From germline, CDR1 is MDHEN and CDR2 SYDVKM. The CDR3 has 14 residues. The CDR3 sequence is CASSLIAGAHEQYF. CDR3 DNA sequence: TGTGCCAGCAGTTTAATAGCGGGAGCCCACGAGCAGTACTTC.

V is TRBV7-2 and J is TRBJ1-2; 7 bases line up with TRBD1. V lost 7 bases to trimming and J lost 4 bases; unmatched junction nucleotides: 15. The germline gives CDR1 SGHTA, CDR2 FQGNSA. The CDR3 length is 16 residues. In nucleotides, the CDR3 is TGTGCCAGCACCTTCACCAGACAGGGTTTTATCTATGGCTACACCTTC. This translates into CASTFTRQGFIYGYTF.

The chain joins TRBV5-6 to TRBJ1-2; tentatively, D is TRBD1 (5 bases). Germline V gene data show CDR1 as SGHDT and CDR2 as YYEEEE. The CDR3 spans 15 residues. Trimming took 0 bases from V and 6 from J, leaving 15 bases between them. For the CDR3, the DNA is TGTGCCAGCAGCTTGGCGAGTCCAGGGCTGAATGGCTACACCTTC. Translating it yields CASSLASPGLNGYTF.

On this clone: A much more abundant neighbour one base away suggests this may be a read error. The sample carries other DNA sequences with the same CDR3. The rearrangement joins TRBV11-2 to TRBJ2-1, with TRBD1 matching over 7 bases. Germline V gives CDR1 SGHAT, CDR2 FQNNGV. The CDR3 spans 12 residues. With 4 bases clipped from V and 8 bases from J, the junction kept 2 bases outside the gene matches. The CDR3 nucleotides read TGTGCCAGCAGCTACAGGGGTCATGAGCAGTTCTTC. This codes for CASSYRGHEQFF.

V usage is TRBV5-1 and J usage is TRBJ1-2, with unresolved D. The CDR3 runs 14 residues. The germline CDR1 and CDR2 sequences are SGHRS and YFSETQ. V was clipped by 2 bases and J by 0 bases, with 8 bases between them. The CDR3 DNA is TGCGCCAGCAGCTTTGCAGTCGCTAACTATGGCTACACCTTC. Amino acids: CASSFAVANYGYTF.

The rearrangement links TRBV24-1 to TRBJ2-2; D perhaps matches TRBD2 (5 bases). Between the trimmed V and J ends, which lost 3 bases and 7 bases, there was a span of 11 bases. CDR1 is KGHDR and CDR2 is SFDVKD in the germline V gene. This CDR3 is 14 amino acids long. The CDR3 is CATSDLRESGELFF. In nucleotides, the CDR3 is TGTGCCACCAGTGATCTGAGGGAGAGCGGGGAGCTGTTTTTT.

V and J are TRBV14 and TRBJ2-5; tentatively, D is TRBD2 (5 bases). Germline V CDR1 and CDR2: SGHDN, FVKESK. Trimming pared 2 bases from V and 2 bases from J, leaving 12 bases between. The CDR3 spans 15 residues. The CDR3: CASSQLTGIQETQYF. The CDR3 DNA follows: TGTGCCAGCAGCCAACTGACGGGGATACAAGAGACCCAGTACTTC. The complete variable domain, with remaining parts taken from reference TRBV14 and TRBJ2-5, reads EAGVTQFPSHSVIEKGQTVTLRCDPISGHDNLYWYRRVMGKEIKFLLHFVKESKQDESGMPNNRFLAERTGGTYSTLKVQPAELEDSGVYFCASSQLTGIQETQYFGPGTRLLVL.

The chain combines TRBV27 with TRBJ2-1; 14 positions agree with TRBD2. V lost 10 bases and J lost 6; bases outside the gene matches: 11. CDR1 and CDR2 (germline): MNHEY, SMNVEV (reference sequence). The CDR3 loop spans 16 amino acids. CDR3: CATMVGGLAGGNEQFF. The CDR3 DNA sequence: TGTGCCACCATGGTGGGTGGACTAGCGGGAGGCAATGAGCAGTTCTTC.

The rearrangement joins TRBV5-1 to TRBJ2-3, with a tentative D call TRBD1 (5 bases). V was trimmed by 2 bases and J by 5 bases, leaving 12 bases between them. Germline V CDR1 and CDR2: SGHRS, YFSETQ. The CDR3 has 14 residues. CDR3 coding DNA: TGCGCCAGCAGCTTTAAGGGGATTAGAGATACGCAGTATTTT. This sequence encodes CASSFKGIRDTQYF.

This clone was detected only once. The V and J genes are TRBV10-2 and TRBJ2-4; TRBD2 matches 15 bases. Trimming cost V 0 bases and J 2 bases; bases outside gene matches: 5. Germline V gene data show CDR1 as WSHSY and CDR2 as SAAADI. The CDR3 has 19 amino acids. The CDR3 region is CASSESGLAGGGSKNIQYF. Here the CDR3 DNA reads TGCGCCAGCAGTGAGTCGGGACTAGCGGGGGGCGGGTCCAAAAACATTCAGTACTTC.

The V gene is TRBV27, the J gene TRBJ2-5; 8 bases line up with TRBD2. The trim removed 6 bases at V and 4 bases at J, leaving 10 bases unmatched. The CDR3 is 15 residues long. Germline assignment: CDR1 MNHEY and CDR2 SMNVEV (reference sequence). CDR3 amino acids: CASRPARAGGETQYF. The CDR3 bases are TGTGCCAGCAGGCCAGCTAGGGCGGGAGGAGAGACCCAGTACTTC.

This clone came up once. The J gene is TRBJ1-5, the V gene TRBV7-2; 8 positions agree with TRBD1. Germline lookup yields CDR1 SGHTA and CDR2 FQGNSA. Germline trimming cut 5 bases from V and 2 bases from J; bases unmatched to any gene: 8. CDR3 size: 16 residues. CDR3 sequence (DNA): TGTGCCAGCAGCCCAGGACAGGGAGGGGGCAATCAGCCCCAGCATTTT. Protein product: CASSPGQGGGNQPQHF. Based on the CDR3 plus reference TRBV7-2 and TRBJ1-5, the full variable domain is GAGVSQSPSNKVTEKGKDVELRCDPISGHTALYWYRQSLGQGLEFLIYFQGNSAPDKSGLPSDRFSAERTGGSVSTLTIQRTQQEDSAVYLCASSPGQGGGNQPQHFGDGTRLSIL.

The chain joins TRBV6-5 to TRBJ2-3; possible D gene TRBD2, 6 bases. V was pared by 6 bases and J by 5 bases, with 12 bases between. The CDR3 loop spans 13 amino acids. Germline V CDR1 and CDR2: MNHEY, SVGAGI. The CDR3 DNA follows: TGTGCCAGCAGGGTGGGGGGAGTAGATACGCAGTATTTT. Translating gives CASRVGGVDTQYF.

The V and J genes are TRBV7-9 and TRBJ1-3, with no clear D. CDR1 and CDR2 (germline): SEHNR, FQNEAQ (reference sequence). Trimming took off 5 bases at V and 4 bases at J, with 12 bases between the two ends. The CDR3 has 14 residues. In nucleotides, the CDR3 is TGTGCCAGCAGCCACGCGGGGTTCGGAAACACCATATATTTT. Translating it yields CASSHAGFGNTIYF.